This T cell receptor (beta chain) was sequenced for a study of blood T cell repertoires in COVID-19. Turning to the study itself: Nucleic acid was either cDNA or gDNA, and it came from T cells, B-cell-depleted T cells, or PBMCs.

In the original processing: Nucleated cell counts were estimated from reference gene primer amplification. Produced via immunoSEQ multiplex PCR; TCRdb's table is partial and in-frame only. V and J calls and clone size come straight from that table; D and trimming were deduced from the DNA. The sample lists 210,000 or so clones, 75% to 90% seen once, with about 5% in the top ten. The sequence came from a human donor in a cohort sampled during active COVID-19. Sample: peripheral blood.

CDR3: CASSLDPGMEAFF. Here the CDR3 DNA reads TGTGCCAGCAGCTTAGACCCAGGGATGGAAGCTTTCTTT. V is TRBV7-2 and J is TRBJ1-1; the D gene is possibly TRBD1 (5 bases). V was cut by 1 base and J by 8 bases, with 11 bases left in between. This CDR3 is 13 amino acids long. The germline V gene has CDR1 SGHTA and CDR2 FQGNSA.